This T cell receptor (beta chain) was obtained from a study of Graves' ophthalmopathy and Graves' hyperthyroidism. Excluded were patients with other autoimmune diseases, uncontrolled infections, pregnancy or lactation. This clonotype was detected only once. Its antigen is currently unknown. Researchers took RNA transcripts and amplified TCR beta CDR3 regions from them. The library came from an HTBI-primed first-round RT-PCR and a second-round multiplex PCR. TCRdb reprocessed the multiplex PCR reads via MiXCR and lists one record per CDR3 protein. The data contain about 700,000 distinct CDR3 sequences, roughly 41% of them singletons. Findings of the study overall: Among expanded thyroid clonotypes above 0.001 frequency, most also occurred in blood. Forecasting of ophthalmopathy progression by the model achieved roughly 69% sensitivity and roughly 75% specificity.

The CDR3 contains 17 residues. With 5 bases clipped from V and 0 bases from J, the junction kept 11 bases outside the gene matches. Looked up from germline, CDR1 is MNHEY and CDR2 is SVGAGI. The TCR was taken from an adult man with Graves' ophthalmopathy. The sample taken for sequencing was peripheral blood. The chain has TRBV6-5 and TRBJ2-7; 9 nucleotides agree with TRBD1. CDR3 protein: CASSHRLGQGSSYEQYF. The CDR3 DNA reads TGTGCCAGCAGTCACCGACTCGGACAGGGGAGCTCCTACGAGCAGTACTTC.